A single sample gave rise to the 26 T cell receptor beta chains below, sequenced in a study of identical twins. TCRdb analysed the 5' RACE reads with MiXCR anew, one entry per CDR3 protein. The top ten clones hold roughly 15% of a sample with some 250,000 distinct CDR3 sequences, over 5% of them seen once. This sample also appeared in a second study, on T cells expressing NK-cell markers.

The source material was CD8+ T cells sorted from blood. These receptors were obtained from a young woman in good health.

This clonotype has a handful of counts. The CDR3 nucleotides read TGTGCCAGTAGTAGAGGCCGGGCCGGTACCTACGAGCAGTACTTC. Amino acids: CASSRGRAGTYEQYF. V gene TRBV19 combines with J gene TRBJ2-7, with no clear D. The CDR3 has 15 residues. Germline loops: CDR1 LNHDA, CDR2 SQIVND (reference sequence). The V and J ends lost 4 bases and 2 bases respectively, with 15 bases between them.

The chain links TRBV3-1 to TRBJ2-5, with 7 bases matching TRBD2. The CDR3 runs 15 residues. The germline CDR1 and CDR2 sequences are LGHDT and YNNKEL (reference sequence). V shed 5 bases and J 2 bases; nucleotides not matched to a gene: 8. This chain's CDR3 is CASSELTSLQETQYF. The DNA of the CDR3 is TGTGCCAGCAGCGAACTGACTAGCTTACAAGAGACCCAGTACTTC.

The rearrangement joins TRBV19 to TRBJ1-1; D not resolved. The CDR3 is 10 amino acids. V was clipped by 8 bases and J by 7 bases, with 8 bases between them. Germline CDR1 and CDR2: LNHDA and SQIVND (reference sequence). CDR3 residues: CASSGVEAFF. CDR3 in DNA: TGTGCCAGTTCCGGCGTTGAAGCTTTCTTT.

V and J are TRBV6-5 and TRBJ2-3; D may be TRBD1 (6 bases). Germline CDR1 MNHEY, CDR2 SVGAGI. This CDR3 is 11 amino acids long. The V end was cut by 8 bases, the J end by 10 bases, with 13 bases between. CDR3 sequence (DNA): TGTGCCAGCCCTGACAGGAGAGCGCAGTATTTT. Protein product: CASPDRRAQYF.

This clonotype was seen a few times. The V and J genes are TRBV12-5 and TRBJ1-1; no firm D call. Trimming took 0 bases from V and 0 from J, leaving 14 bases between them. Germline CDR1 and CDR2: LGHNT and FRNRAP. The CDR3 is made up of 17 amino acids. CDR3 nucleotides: TGTGCTAGTGGTTTGGTAAATGCCGCCAGGATGAACACTGAAGCTTTCTTT. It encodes CASGLVNAARMNTEAFF.

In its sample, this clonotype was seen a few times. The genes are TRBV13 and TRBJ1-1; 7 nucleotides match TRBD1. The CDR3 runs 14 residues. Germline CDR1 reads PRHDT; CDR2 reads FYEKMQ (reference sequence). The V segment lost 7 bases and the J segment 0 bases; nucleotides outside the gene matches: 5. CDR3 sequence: CASNSGQMNTEAFF. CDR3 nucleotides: TGTGCCAGCAACTCGGGACAGATGAACACTGAAGCTTTCTTT.

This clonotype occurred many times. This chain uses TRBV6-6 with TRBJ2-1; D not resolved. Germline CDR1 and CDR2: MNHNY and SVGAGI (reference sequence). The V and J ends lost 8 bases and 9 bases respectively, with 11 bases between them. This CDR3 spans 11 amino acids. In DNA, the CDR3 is TGTGCCAGCGGCGCGCCTAGTGAGCAGTTCTTC. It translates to CASGAPSEQFF.

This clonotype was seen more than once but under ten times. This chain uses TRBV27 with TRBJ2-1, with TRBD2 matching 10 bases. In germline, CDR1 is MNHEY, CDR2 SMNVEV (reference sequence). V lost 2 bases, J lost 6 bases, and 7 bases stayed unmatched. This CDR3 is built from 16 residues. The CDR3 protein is CASSLLAGEPTNEQFF. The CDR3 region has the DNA TGTGCCAGCAGTTTACTAGCGGGGGAACCCACCAATGAGCAGTTCTTC.

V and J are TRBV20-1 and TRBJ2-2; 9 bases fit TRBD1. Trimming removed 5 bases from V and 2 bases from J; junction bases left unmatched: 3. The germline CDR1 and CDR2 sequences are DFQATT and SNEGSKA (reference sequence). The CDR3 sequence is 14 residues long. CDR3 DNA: TGCAGTGCTGGACAGGGGTTCAACACCGGGGAGCTGTTTTTT. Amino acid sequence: CSAGQGFNTGELFF.

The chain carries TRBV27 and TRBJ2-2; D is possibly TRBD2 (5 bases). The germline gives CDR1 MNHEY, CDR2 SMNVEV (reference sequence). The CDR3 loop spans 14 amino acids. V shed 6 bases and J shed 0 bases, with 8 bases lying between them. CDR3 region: CASSSGPNTGELFF. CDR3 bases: TGTGCCAGCAGCAGCGGACCGAACACCGGGGAGCTGTTTTTT.

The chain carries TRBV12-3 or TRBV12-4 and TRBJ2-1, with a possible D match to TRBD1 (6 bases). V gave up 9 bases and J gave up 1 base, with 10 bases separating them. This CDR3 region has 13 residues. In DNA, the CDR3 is TGTGCCAGTGTGAGGGGGTCCTACAATGAGCAGTTCTTC. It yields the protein CASVRGSYNEQFF.

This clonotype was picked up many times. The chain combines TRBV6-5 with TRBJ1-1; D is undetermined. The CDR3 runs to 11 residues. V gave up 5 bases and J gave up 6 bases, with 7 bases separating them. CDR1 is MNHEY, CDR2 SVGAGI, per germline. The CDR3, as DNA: TGTGCCAGCAGTGACGGGGCTGAAGCTTTCTTT. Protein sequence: CASSDGAEAFF.

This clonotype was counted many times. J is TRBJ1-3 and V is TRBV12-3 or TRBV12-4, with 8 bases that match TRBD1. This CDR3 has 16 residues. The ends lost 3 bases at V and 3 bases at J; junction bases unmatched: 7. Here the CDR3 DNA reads TGTGCCAGCAGTTTCGGGACAGGAAAGTATGGAAACACCATATATTTT. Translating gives CASSFGTGKYGNTIYF.

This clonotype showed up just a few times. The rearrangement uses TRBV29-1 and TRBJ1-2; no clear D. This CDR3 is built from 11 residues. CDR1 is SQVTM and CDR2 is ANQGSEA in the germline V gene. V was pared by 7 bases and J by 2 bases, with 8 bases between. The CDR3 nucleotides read TGCAGCGACCGTACAAACTATGGCTACACCTTC. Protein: CSDRTNYGYTF.

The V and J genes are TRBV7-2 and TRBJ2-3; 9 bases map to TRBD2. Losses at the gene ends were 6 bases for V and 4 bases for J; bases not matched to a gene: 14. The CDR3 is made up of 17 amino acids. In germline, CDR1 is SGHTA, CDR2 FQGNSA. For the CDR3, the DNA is TGTGCCAGCAGGTTAACCCAGCGGGGGGCGGGGGCAGATACGCAGTATTTT. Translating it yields CASRLTQRGAGADTQYF.

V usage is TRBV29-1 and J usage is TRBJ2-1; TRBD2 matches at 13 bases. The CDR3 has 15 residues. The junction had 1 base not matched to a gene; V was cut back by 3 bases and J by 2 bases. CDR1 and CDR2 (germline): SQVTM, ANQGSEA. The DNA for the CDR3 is TGCAGCGTTGAGGGGACTAGCGGGGCCTACAATGAGCAGTTCTTC. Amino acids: CSVEGTSGAYNEQFF.

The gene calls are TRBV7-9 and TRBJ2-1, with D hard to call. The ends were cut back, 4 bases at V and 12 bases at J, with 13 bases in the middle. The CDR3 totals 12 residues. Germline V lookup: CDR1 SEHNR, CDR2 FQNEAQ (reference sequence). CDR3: CASSYIYIGQFF. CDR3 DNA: TGTGCCAGCAGCTACATTTATATAGGGCAGTTCTTC.

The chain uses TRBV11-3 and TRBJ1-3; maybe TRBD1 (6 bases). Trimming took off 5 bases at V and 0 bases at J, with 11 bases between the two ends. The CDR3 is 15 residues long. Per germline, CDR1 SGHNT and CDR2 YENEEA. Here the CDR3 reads CASSDRTDSGNTIYF. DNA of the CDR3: TGTGCCAGCAGCGACCGGACAGACTCTGGAAACACCATATATTTT.

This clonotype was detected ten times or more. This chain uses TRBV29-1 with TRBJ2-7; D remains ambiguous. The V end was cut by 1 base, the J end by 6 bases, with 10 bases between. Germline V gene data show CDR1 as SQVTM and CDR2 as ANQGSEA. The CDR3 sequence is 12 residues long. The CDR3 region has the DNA TGCAGCGTTGAAGGTAACTCCATCGAGCAGTACTTC. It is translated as CSVEGNSIEQYF.

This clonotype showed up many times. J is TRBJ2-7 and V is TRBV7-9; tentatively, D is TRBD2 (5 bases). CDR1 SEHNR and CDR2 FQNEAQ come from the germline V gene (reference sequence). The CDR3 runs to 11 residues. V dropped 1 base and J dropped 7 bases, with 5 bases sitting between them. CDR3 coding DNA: TGTGCCAGCAGCTTAGGGGAGGAGCAGTACTTC. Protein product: CASSLGEEQYF.

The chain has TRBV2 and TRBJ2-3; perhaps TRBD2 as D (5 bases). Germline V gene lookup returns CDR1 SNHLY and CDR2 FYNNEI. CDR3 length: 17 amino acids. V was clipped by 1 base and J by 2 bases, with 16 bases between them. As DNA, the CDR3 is TGTGCCAGCAGTGAAGGAGCTGCGGGCCAGGTCACAGATACGCAGTATTTT. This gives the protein CASSEGAAGQVTDTQYF.

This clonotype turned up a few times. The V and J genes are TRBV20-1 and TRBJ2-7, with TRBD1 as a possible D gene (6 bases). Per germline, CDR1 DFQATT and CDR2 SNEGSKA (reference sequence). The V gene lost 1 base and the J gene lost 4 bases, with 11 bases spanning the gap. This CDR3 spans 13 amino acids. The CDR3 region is CSARAGERYEQYF. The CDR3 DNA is TGCAGTGCTAGAGCAGGGGAGCGGTACGAGCAGTACTTC.

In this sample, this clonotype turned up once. The CDR3 spells CASSFPSQPQHF. CDR3 nucleotides: TGTGCCAGCAGTTTCCCTAGTCAGCCCCAGCATTTT. This chain joins TRBV12-3 or TRBV12-4 and TRBJ1-5; no definite D call. Trimming took off 3 bases at V and 6 bases at J, with 6 bases between the two ends. The CDR3 extends over 12 amino acids.

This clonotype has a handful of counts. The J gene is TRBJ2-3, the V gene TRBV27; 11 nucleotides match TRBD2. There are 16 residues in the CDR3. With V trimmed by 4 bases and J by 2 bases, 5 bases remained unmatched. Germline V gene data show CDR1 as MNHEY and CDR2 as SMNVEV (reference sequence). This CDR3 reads CASSSSGGSLTDTQYF. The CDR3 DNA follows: TGTGCCAGCAGTTCTAGCGGGGGGTCCCTCACAGATACGCAGTATTTT.

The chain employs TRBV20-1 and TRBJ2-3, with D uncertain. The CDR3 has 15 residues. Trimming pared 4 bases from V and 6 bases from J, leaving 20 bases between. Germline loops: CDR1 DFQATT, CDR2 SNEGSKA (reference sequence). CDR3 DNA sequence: TGCAGTGCTAAAGACTTCATCGGCCTAATGGATACGCAGTATTTT. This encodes CSAKDFIGLMDTQYF.

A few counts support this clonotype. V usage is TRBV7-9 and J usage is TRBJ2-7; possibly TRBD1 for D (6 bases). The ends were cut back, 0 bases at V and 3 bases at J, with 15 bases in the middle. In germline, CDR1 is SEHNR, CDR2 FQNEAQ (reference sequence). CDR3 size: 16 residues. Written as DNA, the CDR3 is TGTGCCAGCAGCTTAGCGGGGGACACTTTCGGCTACGAGCAGTACTTC. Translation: CASSLAGDTFGYEQYF. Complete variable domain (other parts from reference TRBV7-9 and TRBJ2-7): DTGVSQNPRHKITKRGQNVTFRCDPISEHNRLYWYRQTLGQGPEFLTYFQNEAQLEKSRLLSDRFSAERPKGSFSTLEIQRTEQGDSAMYLCASSLAGDTFGYEQYFGPGTRLTVT.